This TCR beta chain was sequenced during a study of shared clonotypes between healthy human individuals (dated by TCRdb to the early 2020s). With respect to the entire study: The cohort included three men and a couple of women between 18 and 49 years of age. Per donor, three plates each were used for CD4 naive and CD4 memory, two for CD8 naive, and one for CD8 memory. Between about 0.8 and 9 billion PBMCs per donor were obtained by leukapheresis. Different laboratories and diverse techniques were used to prepare libraries and sequence TCR repertoires, to increase sequencing depth and limit assay-specific biases. To estimate repertoire size and how much clonotype sharing occurs between individuals, the study deeply sequenced the blood TCR repertoires of roughly 5 healthy adults. What the study reported, not specific to this receptor: Estimated clonotype richness was generally larger for naive than for memory subsets. The genetic and exposure-history diversity represented was limited by the small number of donors. Compared with non-shared clonotypes, clonotypes shared by all four sorted-subset donors had higher generation probabilities. When several donors were compared, the shared fraction of clonotypes was around 5.1% for naive CD4, around 3.6% for naive CD8, 2.3% for memory CD4, and 0.35% to 0.4% for memory CD8. Rarefaction of sorted-subset datasets indicated incomplete sequencing despite the large sequencing depth. Only blood was sampled, and tissue TCR repertoires likely differ from those in blood. Based on pairwise subsampling, the degree of clonotype sharing among donors was expected to be affected by sequencing depth.

CD8 naive samples consisted of CD45RO-negative cells that were positively selected for CCR7, yielding a CD45RA+CCR7+ population without TemRA cells. The donors were healthy, HIV-negative adults with no recently reported acute infections or vaccinations. Only Caucasian adults living in Nashville, Tennessee, USA were represented among the donors. Blood was obtained by leukapheresis, after which PBMCs were separated by Ficoll-Histopaque density gradient centrifugation and cryopreserved in liquid nitrogen vapor phase. Analytical flow cytometry was used to check the purity and quantity of every magnetically sorted T cell population. From each sorted fraction, genomic DNA was isolated and quantified by UV absorbance on a Nanodrop 2000c. The CDR3 runs 16 residues from the cysteine to the phenylalanine. The sequence is cut down to CDR3 DNA, 48 bases in frame from base 1. Reading the germline V gene gives CDR1 SGDLS and CDR2 YYNGEE. The V end gives up 0 bases and the J end 8 bases, leaving 9 bases in the junction not matched to a gene.

With regard to this clone: Its recognized antigen is unknown. No qualities accompany the bases; no much larger clone lies one base away. The same CDR3 arises from other DNA sequences in this sample as well.

TCR CDR3 regions were amplified from genomic DNA by multiplex PCR using the deep immunoSEQ assay. Genomic DNA extracted from each cell subset was distributed evenly over all wells of several immunoSEQ 96-well plates, and each plate served as one replicate. For sorted subsets, approximately 200 ng of genomic DNA, equivalent to around 30,000 T cell genomes, went into each replicate PCR. Purified libraries were quantified with a Qubit 3.0 fluorometer, sized on a Bioanalyzer 2100, and re-quantified with the KAPA Library Quantification kit. Every immunoSEQ 96-well plate was sequenced on a separate single-read 150-cycle Illumina NextSeq 550 flow cell. Regarding the original processing steps: The immunoSEQ output contained only junctional sequences without quality scores, so filtering could not match that applied to full-length reads. Sequences were annotated with PyIR, a Python wrapper for IgBLAST v1.9, and V/J genes and CDR3 were assigned using IMGT germline references. Any read was removed if the V/J assignment was weak (E-value above 1e-6), the CDR3 was missing, or the read contained stop codons, out-of-frame junctions, or ambiguous translated residues. A V3J clonotype was defined by an identical inferred V gene, J gene, and CDR3 amino acid sequence. To compute the percentage overlap between repertoires, the number of shared unique clonotypes was divided by the size of the smaller repertoire. RTK rarefaction, the Chao1 estimator, and Recon v2.1 estimates of unobserved clonotypes were used to assess repertoire richness. For all TCRbeta clonotypes obtained by the gDNA method from a few donors, generation probabilities were computed with OLGA. TCRdb holds this immuneACCESS table with in-frame rearrangements only. Some clones are missing; in checked studies, unresolved V genes explain under half, and the rest has no known cause. The D gene and trimming were derived from the DNA, and the V and J assignments and clone size from that table. The sample data list about 1.9 million clones, and around 95% of these were observed just once. Of the sample, more than 1.5% is held by the ten largest clones.

Here the chain combines TRBV9 and TRBJ2-3, and TRBD2 matches 10 of the central bases. The sequencing sample was made of naive CD8+ T cells from PBMCs. The sample's cell subset or site label, in plain terms: CD45RA+CCR7+. This TCR derives from a man in his late teens or twenties in good health. Some clones in this sample may be carry-over from other donors' samples. The CDR3 region reads CASSVVPSGSLGTQYF. DNA sequence: TGTGCCAGCAGCGTAGTTCCTAGCGGGAGCTTGGGTACGCAGTATTTT.